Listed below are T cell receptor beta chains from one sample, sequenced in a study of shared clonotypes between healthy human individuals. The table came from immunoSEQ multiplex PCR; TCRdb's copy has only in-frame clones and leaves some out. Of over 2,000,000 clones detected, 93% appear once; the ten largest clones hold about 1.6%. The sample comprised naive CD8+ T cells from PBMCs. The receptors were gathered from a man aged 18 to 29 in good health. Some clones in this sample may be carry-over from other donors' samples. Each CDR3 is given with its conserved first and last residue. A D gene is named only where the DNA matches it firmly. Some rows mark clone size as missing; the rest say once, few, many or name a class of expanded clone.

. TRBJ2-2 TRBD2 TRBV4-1 CASSPRTSGRINTGELFF TGCGCCAGCAGCCCAAGGACTAGCGGGAGGATAAACACCGGGGAGCTGTTTTTT
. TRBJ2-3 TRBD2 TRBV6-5 CASSYSGAGGTDTQYF TGTGCCAGCAGTTACTCAGGAGCGGGAGGTACAGATACGCAGTATTTT
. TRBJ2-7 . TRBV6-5 CASSYGMGGPAYEQYF TGTGCCAGCAGTTACGGGATGGGCGGGCCGGCCTACGAGCAGTACTTC
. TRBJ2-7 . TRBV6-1 CASSEGAGLGYEQYF TGTGCCAGCAGTGAAGGGGCGGGGTTGGGATACGAGCAGTACTTC
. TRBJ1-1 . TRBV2 CASSEVAGVPEAFF TGTGCCAGCAGTGAAGTGGCGGGGGTCCCTGAAGCTTTCTTT
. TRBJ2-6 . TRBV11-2 CASSFGVSGANVLTF TGTGCCAGCAGCTTCGGGGTCTCTGGGGCCAACGTCCTGACTTTC
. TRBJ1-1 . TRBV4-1 CASSQGGGLLTEAFF TGCGCCAGCAGCCAAGGGGGAGGGTTGCTCACTGAAGCTTTCTTT
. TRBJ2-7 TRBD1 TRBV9 CASSPNRGLPYEQYF TGTGCCAGCAGCCCGAACAGGGGGCTCCCCTACGAGCAGTACTTC
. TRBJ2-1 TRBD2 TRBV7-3 CASSLNVGRAPYNEQFF TGTGCCAGCAGCTTAAATGTCGGGAGGGCCCCCTACAATGAGCAGTTCTTC
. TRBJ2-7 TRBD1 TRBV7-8 CASSPSRGRVYEQYF TGTGCCAGCAGCCCCTCCAGGGGGCGCGTCTACGAGCAGTACTTC
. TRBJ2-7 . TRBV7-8 CASSLGWRDEQYF TGTGCCAGCAGCTTAGGATGGAGGGACGAGCAGTACTTC
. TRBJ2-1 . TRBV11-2 CASSLNGHNEQFF TGTGCCAGCAGCTTGAACGGGCACAATGAGCAGTTCTTC
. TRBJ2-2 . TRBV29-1 CSCRDKTGELFF TGCAGCTGCAGGGATAAAACCGGGGAGCTGTTTTTT
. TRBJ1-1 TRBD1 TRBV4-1 CASSQWDPGQGLMNTEAFF TGCGCCAGCAGCCAATGGGACCCGGGACAGGGTCTAATGAACACTGAAGCTTTCTTT
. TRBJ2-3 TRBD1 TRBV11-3 CASSRFTPGQDHTDTQYF TGTGCCAGCAGCCGCTTCACCCCCGGACAGGACCACACAGATACGCAGTATTTT
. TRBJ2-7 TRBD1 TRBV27 CASSSVGTGTYEQYF TGTGCCAGCAGTTCCGTGGGGACAGGGACCTACGAGCAGTACTTC
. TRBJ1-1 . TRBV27 CASSFDTITEAFF TGTGCCAGCAGTTTCGACACGATCACTGAAGCTTTCTTT
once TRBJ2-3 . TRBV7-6 CATGGQPSTDTQYF TGTGCCACCGGCGGACAGCCTAGCACAGATACGCAGTATTTT
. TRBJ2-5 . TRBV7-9 CASRLNDLYETQYF TGTGCCAGCAGGTTAAATGACCTCTACGAGACCCAGTACTTC
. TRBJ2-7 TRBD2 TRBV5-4 CASSWGGKGRADYEQYF TGTGCCAGCAGCTGGGGGGGAAAGGGCAGGGCGGACTACGAGCAGTACTTC
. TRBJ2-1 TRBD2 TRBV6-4 CASSTTGTSRNEQFF TGTGCCAGCAGTACGACCGGGACTAGCCGTAATGAGCAGTTCTTC
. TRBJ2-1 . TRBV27 CASSLNLNEQFF TGTGCCAGCAGTTTAAACCTCAATGAGCAGTTCTTC
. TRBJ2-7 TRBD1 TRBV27 CASSSSPGQSSYEQYF TGTGCCAGCAGCTCAAGTCCGGGACAGAGCTCCTACGAGCAGTACTTC
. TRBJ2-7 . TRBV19 CASSPRRGNSYEQYF TGTGCCAGTAGTCCGAGGCGGGGCAACTCCTACGAGCAGTACTTC
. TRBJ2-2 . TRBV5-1 CASSLVGMNTGELFF TGCGCCAGCAGCTTGGTAGGGATGAACACCGGGGAGCTGTTTTTT
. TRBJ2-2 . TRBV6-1 CASRAAGELFF TGTGCCAGCAGGGCGGCCGGGGAGCTGTTTTTT
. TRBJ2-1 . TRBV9 CASSAWDSSYNEQFF TGTGCCAGCAGCGCCTGGGATAGCTCCTACAATGAGCAGTTCTTC
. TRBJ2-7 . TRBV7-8 CASSLGRSGPTPYEQYF TGTGCCAGCAGCTTAGGGAGGTCGGGACCTACCCCCTACGAGCAGTACTTC
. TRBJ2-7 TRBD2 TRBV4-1 CASSQDSRPLAGAYEQYF TGCGCCAGCAGCCAAGATTCCCGCCCACTAGCGGGAGCCTACGAGCAGTACTTC
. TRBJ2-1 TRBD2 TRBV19 CASSISLAVFYNEQFF TGTGCCAGTAGTATAAGTCTAGCGGTCTTCTACAATGAGCAGTTCTTC
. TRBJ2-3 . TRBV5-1 CASSLEKLRGNSDTQYF TGCGCCAGCAGCTTGGAAAAATTAAGGGGTAACTCAGATACGCAGTATTTT
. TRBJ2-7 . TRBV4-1 CASSRTDTGVWDEQYF TGCGCCAGCAGCCGAACCGACACGGGGGTCTGGGACGAGCAGTACTTC
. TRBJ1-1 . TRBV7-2 CASSQGRLGTEAFF TGTGCCAGCAGCCAGGGCCGCCTGGGCACTGAAGCTTTCTTT
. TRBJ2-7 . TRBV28 CASSLGGLGEQYF TGTGCCAGCAGTTTAGGGGGCTTGGGCGAGCAGTACTTC
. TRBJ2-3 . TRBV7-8 CASTETDRKTDTQYF TGTGCCAGCACCGAAACCGACAGGAAGACAGATACGCAGTATTTT
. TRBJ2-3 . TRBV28 CASSLKGLLYLGTDTQYF TGTGCCAGCAGTTTAAAGGGGCTCCTCTATCTGGGGACAGATACGCAGTATTTT
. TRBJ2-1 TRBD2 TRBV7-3 CASSLAPRLAGGFGEQFF TGTGCCAGCAGCCTAGCTCCCCGACTAGCGGGAGGATTTGGTGAGCAGTTCTTC
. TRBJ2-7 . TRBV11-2 CASSLRAWEQYF TGTGCCAGCAGCTTGAGGGCTTGGGAGCAGTACTTC
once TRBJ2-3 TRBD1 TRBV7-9 CASSPTSGQAADTQYF TGTGCCAGCAGCCCAACCTCGGGACAGGCTGCAGATACGCAGTATTTT
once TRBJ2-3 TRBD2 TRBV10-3 CAISVLAGAADTQYF TGTGCCATCAGCGTACTAGCGGGAGCAGCAGATACGCAGTATTTT
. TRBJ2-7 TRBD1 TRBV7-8 CASSIGQGYEQYF TGTGCCAGCAGCATTGGACAGGGGTACGAGCAGTACTTC
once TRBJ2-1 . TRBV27 CASRESGYEQFF TGTGCCAGTCGAGAATCGGGTTATGAGCAGTTCTTC
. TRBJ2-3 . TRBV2 CASSEDVAEVTDTQYF TGTGCCAGCAGTGAAGATGTAGCGGAGGTGACAGATACGCAGTATTTT
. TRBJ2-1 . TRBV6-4 CASGGLYYNEQFF TGTGCCAGCGGTGGACTATACTACAATGAGCAGTTCTTC
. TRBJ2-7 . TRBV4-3 CASSQEGRGSYEQYF TGCGCCAGCAGCCAAGAAGGGCGGGGTTCCTACGAGCAGTACTTC
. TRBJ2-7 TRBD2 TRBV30 CAWSWAGGSEEQYF TGTGCCTGGAGTTGGGCGGGAGGGAGTGAGGAGCAGTACTTC
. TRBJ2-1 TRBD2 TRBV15 CATTEGLAELDYNEQFF TGTGCCACCACCGAGGGACTAGCGGAGTTGGACTACAATGAGCAGTTCTTC
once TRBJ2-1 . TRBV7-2 CASSHTLNSYNEQFF TGTGCCAGCAGTCATACACTGAACTCCTACAATGAGCAGTTCTTC
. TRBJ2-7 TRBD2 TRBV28 CASSLPLTSGYEQYF TGTGCCAGCAGTTTACCCTTGACTAGCGGATACGAGCAGTACTTC
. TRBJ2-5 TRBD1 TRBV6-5 CASSPLRTGVETQYF TGTGCCAGCAGTCCGCTAAGGACAGGTGTGGAGACCCAGTACTTC
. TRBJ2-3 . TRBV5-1 CASSLAIGPSGTDTQYF TGCGCCAGCAGCTTGGCCATCGGACCCTCCGGAACAGATACGCAGTATTTT
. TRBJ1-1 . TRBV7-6 CASSLHPGNTEAFF TGTGCCAGCAGCTTACATCCAGGGAACACTGAAGCTTTCTTT
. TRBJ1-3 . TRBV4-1 CASSPPPVGNTIYF TGCGCCAGCAGCCCGCCGCCGGTTGGAAACACCATATATTTT
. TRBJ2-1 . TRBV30 CAWSVDDSYNEQFF TGTGCCTGGAGTGTAGATGACTCCTACAATGAGCAGTTCTTC
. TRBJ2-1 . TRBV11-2 CASSSGLPGLRSEQFF TGTGCCAGCAGCTCGGGACTCCCCGGTTTACGTAGTGAGCAGTTCTTC